This is a list of T cell receptor beta chains from one sample in a study of STAT5B mutations in CD4+ large granular lymphocyte leukemia. The repertoire was sequenced with immunoSEQ multiplex PCR; TCRdb's copy has only in-frame clones and lacks some. This sample has fewer than 5,000 clones; about four fifths occur once, and the top ten carry 7% to 10%. Sequenced input: PBMCs. These receptors originate from a man aged 70 or older with CD4+ T-cell large granular lymphocyte leukemia. The CDR3 runs from the conserved cysteine through the conserved F or W. The D gene is left open where the match is weak. Clone size is stated in some rows and not others, as once, few, many or a class when expanded.

>NA|TRBV5-8|TRBJ2-1|few
TGTGCCAGCAGCTTGGATCTGGGGGCAAGCGGTGAGCAGTTCTTC
CASSLDLGASGEQFF
>NA|TRBV19|TRBJ1-6|few
TGTGCCAGTAGTATGAGGGGGATACCCTATAATTCACCCCTCCACTTT
CASSMRGIPYNSPLHF
>NA|TRBV2|TRBJ1-1|NA
TGTGCCAGCAACCCGCTTTGGGGCACTGAAGCTTTCTTT
CASNPLWGTEAFF
>TRBD1|TRBV11-2|TRBJ2-5|NA
TGTGCCAGCAGCGCAGGACGCGGGGACAGGCGAGCAGAGACCCAGTACTTC
CASSAGRGDRRAETQYF
>NA|TRBV4-1|TRBJ2-1|NA
TGCGCCAGCAGCCAAGATCAGGCCGGGGACAATGAGCAGTTCTTC
CASSQDQAGDNEQFF
>TRBD1|TRBV7-8|TRBJ1-2|NA
TGTGCCAGCAGCCGGGACAGTAGGAACTATGGCTACACCTTC
CASSRDSRNYGYTF
>NA|TRBV6-4|TRBJ2-1|large
TGTGCCAGCAGTGACTCCGGGACTGAACACCCGGGCAATGAGCAGTTCTTC
CASSDSGTEHPGNEQFF
>NA|TRBV11-2|TRBJ1-3|NA
TGTGCCAGCAGCTTAGATCCTATGGGCGACATATATTTT
CASSLDPMGDIYF
>NA|TRBV6-5|TRBJ1-4|few
TGTGCCAGCAAAAGAGGGTCGACTAATGAAAAACTGTTTTTT
CASKRGSTNEKLFF
>NA|TRBV6-7|TRBJ2-5|NA
TGTGCCAGCAGACAGAGTTTACAAGAGACCCAGTACTTC
CASRQSLQETQYF
>NA|TRBV5-1|TRBJ2-6|NA
TGCGCCAGCAGCTTGGAATTTAGTGGGATTACTGGGGCCAACGTCCTGACTTTC
CASSLEFSGITGANVLTF
>NA|TRBV7-8|TRBJ2-2|once
TGTGCCAGCAGCTCAGGAGCCGGGACTGTGGGGGAGCTGTTTTTT
CASSSGAGTVGELFF
>NA|TRBV28|TRBJ2-5|NA
TGTGCCAGCTGTCGACACGTCCAAGAGACCCAGTACTTC
CASCRHVQETQYF
>TRBD1|TRBV15|TRBJ2-5|NA
TGTGCCACCAGCAGAGACGGGACAGGGGGGGAGACCCAGTACTTC
CATSRDGTGGETQYF
>NA|TRBV5-5|TRBJ2-1|NA
TGTGCCAGCAGCTTGGCATGGGTGGGACTGTTCTTC
CASSLAWVGLFF
>NA|TRBV7-7|TRBJ2-3|NA
TGTGCCAGCAGTTACGAGGGGGGTACGCAGTATTTT
CASSYEGGTQYF
>TRBD1|TRBV11-2|TRBJ2-5|once
TGTGCCAGCAGGGGGACAGGGGGCCAAGAGACCCAGTACTTC
CASRGTGGQETQYF
>NA|TRBV7-9|TRBJ2-5|NA
TGTGCCAGCAGCTTACGAGAGTACCAAGAGACCCAGTACTTC
CASSLREYQETQYF
>NA|TRBV30|TRBJ2-5|NA
TGTGCCTGGAGTGGAGTCGAGACCCAGTACTTC
CAWSGVETQYF
>TRBD2|TRBV7-7|TRBJ2-1|NA
TGTGCCAGCAGCTTAGCGGGAGGGTACAATGAGCAGTTCTTC
CASSLAGGYNEQFF
>NA|TRBV15|TRBJ1-4|few
TGTGCCACCGGACCGAGTTTGGAAGGAAAACTGTTTTTT
CATGPSLEGKLFF
>NA|TRBV14|TRBJ2-5|few
TGTGCCAGCAGCCCACAAGGTTTTGGGGGGACCCAGTACTTC
CASSPQGFGGTQYF
>NA|TRBV5-8|TRBJ2-3|NA
TGTGCCAGCAGCTTTAGGGACGGGGCCCCAATGACAGATACGCAGTATTTT
CASSFRDGAPMTDTQYF
>TRBD1|TRBV25-1|TRBJ2-7|NA
TGTGCCAGCCGCGGGACAGGGGCCTCCTACGAGCAGTACTTC
CASRGTGASYEQYF
>TRBD2|TRBV5-1|TRBJ2-3|NA
TGCGCCAGCAGCTCCGGGACTAGCGGGAGGGCTAGCACAGATACGCAGTATTTT
CASSSGTSGRASTDTQYF
>NA|TRBV18|TRBJ2-1|NA
TGTGCCAGCTCACCACCTCAGGGGTCGAGGGTCTTC
CASSPPQGSRVF
>TRBD1|TRBV9|TRBJ2-1|NA
TGTGCCAGCAGCCCCATTCCCGGGACAGGGTACTACAATGAGCAGTTCTTC
CASSPIPGTGYYNEQFF
>TRBD1|TRBV2|TRBJ1-3|NA
TGTGCCAGCAGCGAACAGGGGGCAGCCGCTGGAAACACCATATATTTT
CASSEQGAAAGNTIYF
>TRBD2|TRBV5-4|TRBJ2-5|NA
TGTGCCAGCAGGCGTCTAGCGGGAGATGAGACCCAGTACTTC
CASRRLAGDETQYF
>NA|TRBV18|TRBJ1-1|few
TGTGCCAGCTCACCACGGACAGTCAACACTGAAGCTTTCTTT
CASSPRTVNTEAFF
>TRBD2|TRBV7-8|TRBJ2-3|NA
TGTGCCAGCAGCTTGATAACGGCTAGCGGGAGAACAGATACGCAGTATTTT
CASSLITASGRTDTQYF
>TRBD1|TRBV28|TRBJ1-2|few
TGTGCCAGCAGTGGGACAGGCCCCTATGGCTACACCTTC
CASSGTGPYGYTF
>TRBD1|TRBV19|TRBJ1-2|medium-sized
TGTGCCAGTTCCCCTACAGGGGGCATTGGCTACACCTTC
CASSPTGGIGYTF
>NA|TRBV5-6|TRBJ2-7|NA
TGTGCCAGCACGAGGAACAGGGTTTCGTACGAGCAGTACTTC
CASTRNRVSYEQYF
>TRBD2|TRBV6-1|TRBJ2-3|NA
TGTGCCAGCAGCCGAGGTGCGGGAGTTTCGAATACGCAGTATTTT
CASSRGAGVSNTQYF
>TRBD1|TRBV10-3|TRBJ2-7|few
TGTGCCATCAGTGAGCAGGGGACAGGGGGCGATCAGTACTTC
CAISEQGTGGDQYF
>TRBD2|TRBV11-2|TRBJ2-5|NA
TGTGCCAGCAGCTTCCTCGGCGGGAGGGAAGAGACCCAGTACTTC
CASSFLGGREETQYF
>TRBD1|TRBV10-3|TRBJ2-1|NA
TGTGCCATAGGGACAGGGGTTAACAATGAGCAGTTCTTC
CAIGTGVNNEQFF
>NA|TRBV10-3|TRBJ1-5|few
TGTGCCATCAGTGATGGATTCGACCAGCCCCAGCATTTT
CAISDGFDQPQHF
>NA|TRBV7-2|TRBJ2-7|NA
TGTGCCAGCAGCCCTCCGCGACAGAGGGGCCAGGGCGAGCAGTACTTC
CASSPPRQRGQGEQYF
>TRBD2|TRBV6-4|TRBJ2-3|NA
TGTGCCAGCGGTCCCCAGCCAGCGGGAGGCACAGATACGCAGTATTTT
CASGPQPAGGTDTQYF
>NA|TRBV6-5|TRBJ2-3|NA
TGTGCCAGCAGTTCCTACAGGACAGATACGCAGTATTTT
CASSSYRTDTQYF
>TRBD2|TRBV15|TRBJ2-2|NA
TGTGCCACCAGCCGATGGGAGGGATCGAACACCGGGGAGCTGTTTTTT
CATSRWEGSNTGELFF
>TRBD2|TRBV5-1|TRBJ2-2|once
TGCGCCAGCAGCTCTCGGGGGGAGGTTTACACCGGGGAGCTGTTTTTT
CASSSRGEVYTGELFF
>NA|TRBV7-6|TRBJ1-2|few
TGTGCCAGCAGCCCTCAGGGTCGTCATGGCTACACCTTC
CASSPQGRHGYTF
>TRBD1|TRBV6-1|TRBJ2-5|NA
TGTGCCAGCAGCGACGACAGGGTAAGGGGAGAGACCCAGTACTTC
CASSDDRVRGETQYF
>NA|TRBV11-2|TRBJ2-3|NA
TGTGCCAGCAGCCCATTCGCCCGGGAAGATACGCAGTATTTT
CASSPFAREDTQYF
>NA|TRBV6-5|TRBJ2-3|NA
TGTGCCAGCAGCCCCTCCGCCGGGGGCGATACGCAGTATTTT
CASSPSAGGDTQYF
>NA|TRBV12-5|TRBJ2-5|NA
TGTGCTAGTGGTTTGGTACTTGGCGGTCAAGAGACCCAGTACTTC
CASGLVLGGQETQYF
>NA|TRBV7-2|TRBJ2-1|NA
TGTGCCAGCAGCGCACACTCAAATCCCCCAGAATATGAGCAGTTCTTC
CASSAHSNPPEYEQFF
>NA|TRBV5-1|TRBJ2-5|once
TGCGCCAGCAGCTCTCAGGGTGGCCAAGAGACCCAGTACTTC
CASSSQGGQETQYF
>NA|TRBV10-1|TRBJ2-2|NA
TGCGCCAGCAGAGAGGGGGCGAACACCGGGGAGCTGTTTTTT
CASREGANTGELFF
>NA|TRBV9|TRBJ1-4|NA
TGTGCCAGCAGCGTAGCTTTTTTAGGACAGAATGAAAAACTGTTTTTT
CASSVAFLGQNEKLFF